These 9 T cell receptor beta chains came from one sample sequenced in a study of blood T cell repertoires in COVID-19. The assay was immunoSEQ multiplex PCR, and TCRdb's table has in-frame clones only and misses some. The sample records some 300,000 clones, around 91% being singletons. The sequenced sample consisted of peripheral blood. The origin of the receptors is a woman aged 35 to 49 with COVID-19, enrolled during active disease.

The rearrangement links TRBV29-1 to TRBJ2-7, with D hard to call. The CDR3 has 13 residues. Germline values: CDR1 SQVTM, CDR2 ANQGSEA. V was clipped by 4 bases and J by 6 bases, with 16 bases between them. This CDR3 is CSVAFTVLREQYF. In DNA form, the CDR3 reads TGCAGCGTTGCCTTTACAGTGCTGCGCGAGCAGTACTTC.

The genes are TRBV19 and TRBJ1-2, with a weak D call TRBD1 (6 bases). V lost 7 bases, J lost 0 bases, and 15 bases lay in between. The CDR3 is 15 residues long. CDR1 LNHDA and CDR2 SQIVND come from the germline V gene (reference sequence). The CDR3 DNA follows: TGTGCCAGTATTGAGAACAGGGTAGCTAACTATGGCTACACCTTC. Its translation: CASIENRVANYGYTF.

The chain combines TRBV25-1 with TRBJ2-1; perhaps TRBD1 as D (6 bases). There are 15 residues in the CDR3. The V end lost 2 bases, the J end lost 6 bases, and 14 bases lay between the germline ends. The V gene's germline CDR1 is MGHDK and CDR2 SYGVNS. DNA of the CDR3: TGTGCCAGCAGTGAACTCAGGGACACAACCAATGAGCAGTTCTTC. This codes for CASSELRDTTNEQFF.

The V gene is TRBV7-2, the J gene TRBJ2-7; D gene ambiguous. CDR1 is SGHTA, CDR2 FQGNSA, per germline. The CDR3 length is 15 residues. V was pared by 1 base and J by 2 bases, with 12 bases between. CDR3 in amino acids: CASSLVETGPYEQYF. The CDR3 bases are TGTGCCAGCAGCTTAGTCGAGACTGGCCCCTACGAGCAGTACTTC.

This clone occurred once. The V call is TRBV6-2 or TRBV6-3, the J call TRBJ2-1, with 11 positions matching TRBD2. The ends lost 4 bases at V and 3 bases at J; junction bases unmatched: 11. The germline V gene has CDR1 MNHEY and CDR2 SVGEGT. This CDR3 is 18 amino acids long. CDR3 sequence: CASSWTLAGGTLYNEQFF. As DNA, the CDR3 is TGTGCCAGCAGTTGGACCTTAGCGGGGGGGACACTCTACAATGAGCAGTTCTTC.

DNA of the CDR3: TGTGCCAGCAGCAGAGACAGGACTAGCAATCAGCCCCAGCATTTT. Amino acid sequence: CASSRDRTSNQPQHF. This chain uses TRBV2 with TRBJ1-5, with D perhaps matching TRBD1 (6 bases). Germline values: CDR1 SNHLY, CDR2 FYNNEI. Trimming removed 6 bases at V and 0 bases at J, with 12 bases between. The CDR3 covers 15 residues.

The rearrangement uses TRBV27 and TRBJ2-5; the D gene is possibly TRBD2 (6 bases). CDR3 length: 16 amino acids. Per germline, CDR1 MNHEY and CDR2 SMNVEV (reference sequence). V gave up 5 bases and J gave up 7 bases, with 23 bases separating them. The CDR3 nucleotides are TGTGCCAGCAGTACCGAGCGGAGGGCACCTCCCGGGACCCAGTACTTC. This sequence encodes CASSTERRAPPGTQYF.

The gene calls are TRBV7-8 and TRBJ1-1; TRBD1 matches 9 bases. CDR3 length: 13 amino acids. V was pared by 4 bases and J by 6 bases, with 3 bases of the junction left unmatched. CDR1 is SGHVS, CDR2 FQNEAQ, per germline. DNA of the CDR3: TGTGCCAGCAGCTGGGACAGGGAAGCTGAAGCTTTCTTT. Its protein is CASSWDREAEAFF.

This clone was recorded once. The rearrangement uses TRBV7-9 and TRBJ2-3, with D perhaps matching TRBD2 (5 bases). Germline CDR1 SEHNR, CDR2 FQNEAQ (reference sequence). The CDR3 is 17 residues long. Trimming took 2 bases from V and 0 from J, leaving 15 bases between them. CDR3 in amino acids: CASSLLSGLQSTDTQYF. CDR3 bases: TGTGCCAGCAGCTTACTATCGGGATTACAGAGCACAGATACGCAGTATTTT.